The 15 T cell receptor beta chains in this list originate from one sample, sequenced in a study of identical twins. TCRdb recomputed calls from the 5' RACE reads with MiXCR, one row per CDR3 protein. Of roughly 690,000 distinct CDR3 sequences in the sample, approximately 6% were seen once. The sample taken for sequencing was naive T cells sorted from blood. Every receptor here comes from a man aged 18 to 35 in good health.

The J gene is TRBJ1-3, the V gene TRBV6-5; D not resolved. The V and J ends lost 4 bases and 4 bases respectively, with 5 bases between them. Looked up from germline, CDR1 is MNHEY and CDR2 is SVGAGI. The CDR3 runs to 12 residues. CDR3: CASSSIGNTIYF. As DNA, the CDR3 is TGTGCCAGCAGTTCCATCGGAAACACCATATATTTT.

This clonotype was observed at least ten times. The rearrangement uses TRBV5-1 and TRBJ1-5; TRBD1 agrees at 9 bases. Germline CDR1 is SGHRS and CDR2 is YFSETQ. Trimming cost V 4 bases and J 7 bases; bases outside gene matches: 12. This CDR3 is built from 16 residues. CDR3 sequence reads: CASSPNLGQGYQPQHF. The CDR3 region has the DNA TGCGCCAGCAGCCCTAATTTGGGACAGGGATACCAGCCCCAGCATTTT.

The sample holds many counts of this clonotype. J is TRBJ2-1 and V is TRBV12-3 or TRBV12-4; D gene uncertain. The CDR3 extends over 12 amino acids. Trimming took off 7 bases at V and 9 bases at J, with 13 bases between the two ends. CDR3: CASTEQPGEQFF. The CDR3 DNA follows: TGTGCCAGCACCGAACAGCCCGGTGAGCAGTTCTTC.

This clonotype was observed many times. The gene calls are TRBV25-1 and TRBJ2-3, with D perhaps TRBD1 or TRBD2 (6 bases each). The CDR3 has 13 residues. Deletions cut 6 bases from V and 5 bases from J, with 12 bases between. The germline V gene has CDR1 MGHDK and CDR2 SYGVNS. Here the CDR3 DNA reads TGTGCCAGCAGGGGGGCGGGAAGAGATACGCAGTATTTT. Translation gives CASRGAGRDTQYF.

The chain employs TRBV6-5 and TRBJ1-2; 7 bases match TRBD1. V gave up 5 bases and J gave up 7 bases; unmatched junction bases: 7. Germline-derived CDR1 and CDR2 are MNHEY and SVGAGI. The CDR3 totals 13 residues. This CDR3 is CASSNRQGGGYTF. CDR3 in DNA: TGTGCCAGCAGTAACCGACAGGGAGGTGGCTACACCTTC.

This clonotype was found many times. The V gene is TRBV4-2, the J gene TRBJ2-2; D tentatively fits TRBD1 or TRBD2 (5 bases each). CDR1 is LGHNA and CDR2 is YNFKEQ in the germline V gene. The V end lost 0 bases, the J end lost 0 bases, and 11 bases lay between the germline ends. The CDR3 contains 17 residues. This CDR3 reads CASSQDSRGANTGELFF. In DNA, the CDR3 is TGTGCCAGCAGCCAAGATTCCCGAGGGGCGAACACCGGGGAGCTGTTTTTT.

In its sample, this clonotype was seen many times. This sequence joins TRBV28 and TRBJ1-5; D remains ambiguous. Germline loops: CDR1 MDHEN, CDR2 SYDVKM. V was trimmed by 8 bases and J by 2 bases, leaving 16 bases between them. There are 15 residues in the CDR3. In DNA form, the CDR3 reads TGTGCCAGCGGATGGGGAACGGGCCGCAATCAGCCCCAGCATTTT. Amino acid sequence: CASGWGTGRNQPQHF.

This clonotype was recorded at least ten times. The chain uses TRBV10-3 and TRBJ2-5; TRBD1 aligns across 7 bases. CDR1 and CDR2 (germline): ENHRY, SYGVKD. The CDR3 has 13 amino acids. Germline trimming cut 6 bases from V and 1 base from J; bases unmatched to any gene: 2. The CDR3 sequence: CAIRGTAQETQYF. The CDR3 nucleotides read TGTGCCATCAGGGGGACAGCCCAAGAGACCCAGTACTTC.

The sample holds a few counts of this clonotype. J is TRBJ2-7 and V is TRBV20-1; weak D call: TRBD1 (6 bases). Germline values: CDR1 DFQATT, CDR2 SNEGSKA (reference sequence). The CDR3 is made up of 15 amino acids. V lost 3 bases and J lost 1, with 16 bases in between. Here the CDR3 DNA reads TGCAGTGCTAGCATTAGACCGGACAGTTCCTACGAGCAGTACTTC. This encodes CSASIRPDSSYEQYF.

This clonotype was detected many times. The CDR3 sequence is CSASPLAGITDTQYF. CDR3 in DNA: TGCAGTGCTAGCCCACTAGCGGGTATCACAGATACGCAGTATTTT. V usage is TRBV20-1 and J usage is TRBJ2-3; 9 bases are shared with TRBD2. Germline V gives CDR1 DFQATT, CDR2 SNEGSKA (reference sequence). V was pared by 3 bases and J by 2 bases, with 6 bases of the junction left unmatched. This CDR3 contains 15 residues.

This clonotype was observed many times. The chain joins TRBV5-1 to TRBJ2-2, with 7 bases lining up with TRBD2. The trim removed 0 bases at V and 6 bases at J, leaving 11 bases unmatched. The CDR3 runs 17 residues. The germline gives CDR1 SGHRS, CDR2 YFSETQ. The DNA for the CDR3 is TGCGCCAGCAGCTTGGGCCGCACGGCGGGAGAGGCCGGGGAGCTGTTTTTT. Translated: CASSLGRTAGEAGELFF.

There are a few counts of this clonotype. The V call is TRBV20-1, the J call TRBJ2-3, with a tentative D call TRBD2 (6 bases). Trimming shortened V by 1 base and J by 6 bases, and 11 bases separated the two germline ends. Germline CDR1 is DFQATT and CDR2 is SNEGSKA (reference sequence). This CDR3 contains 13 residues. In DNA form, the CDR3 reads TGCAGTGCTAGAGCACTAGCCGGGGATACGCAGTATTTT. Its protein product is CSARALAGDTQYF.

This clonotype occurred many times. The chain is built from TRBV20-1 and TRBJ2-7; 7 bases are a match to TRBD2. Trimming cost V 7 bases and J 5 bases; bases outside gene matches: 5. This CDR3 has 11 residues. Germline V lookup: CDR1 DFQATT, CDR2 SNEGSKA (reference sequence). Here the CDR3 DNA reads TGCAGTGTTAGCGGGTTCGACGAGCAGTACTTC. Its protein product is CSVSGFDEQYF.

This clonotype was counted ten times or more. The chain combines TRBV20-1 with TRBJ2-2, with TRBD2 identical over 7 bases. V lost 1 base to trimming and J lost 1 base; unmatched junction nucleotides: 0. This CDR3 is 14 amino acids long. Germline values: CDR1 DFQATT, CDR2 SNEGSKA (reference sequence). The CDR3: CSARGTRNTGELFF. The CDR3 nucleotides read TGCAGTGCTAGAGGGACTAGGAACACCGGGGAGCTGTTTTTT.

This clonotype was seen ten or more times. The CDR3: CASSPPRIGGEETQYF. The CDR3 DNA sequence: TGTGCCAGCAGCCCCCCCAGGATAGGGGGCGAGGAGACCCAGTACTTC. The V gene is TRBV3-1, the J gene TRBJ2-5, with 7 nucleotides matching TRBD1. V was clipped by 4 bases and J by 5 bases; unmatched bases: 13. The CDR3 covers 16 residues. The germline V gene has CDR1 LGHDT and CDR2 YNNKEL (reference sequence).